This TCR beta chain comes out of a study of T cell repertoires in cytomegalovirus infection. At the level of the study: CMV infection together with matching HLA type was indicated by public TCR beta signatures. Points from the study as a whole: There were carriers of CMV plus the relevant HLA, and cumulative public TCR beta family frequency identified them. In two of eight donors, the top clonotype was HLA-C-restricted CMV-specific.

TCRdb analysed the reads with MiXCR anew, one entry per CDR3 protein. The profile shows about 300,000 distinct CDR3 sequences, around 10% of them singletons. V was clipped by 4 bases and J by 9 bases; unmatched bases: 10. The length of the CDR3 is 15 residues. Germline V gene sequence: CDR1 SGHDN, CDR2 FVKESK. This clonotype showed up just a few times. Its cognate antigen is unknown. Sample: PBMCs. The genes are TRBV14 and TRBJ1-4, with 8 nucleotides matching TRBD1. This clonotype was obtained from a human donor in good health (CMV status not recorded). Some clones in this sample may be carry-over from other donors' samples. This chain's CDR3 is CASSPAGGLGKKLFF. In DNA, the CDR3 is TGTGCCAGCAGCCCCGCAGGGGGCCTGGGGAAAAAACTGTTTTTT.